These T cell receptor beta chains were read from a single sample in a study of a mutant IDH1 vaccine in newly diagnosed glioma. Measured with immunoSEQ multiplex PCR; TCRdb has only the in-frame clones, and not every one. The sample has 50,000 to 60,000 clones; around 80% are singletons. No antigen is known for these receptors. The sequencing used PBMCs, collected from a glioma patient whose treatment included an IDH1 peptide vaccine. The receptors shown here come from a man aged 35 to 55 with glioma. CDR3s include the opening cysteine and the closing phenylalanine or tryptophan. D genes are given only for firm matches. Rows give clone size only sometimes, using once, few, many, or a class for an expanded clone.

clone_size d_call j_call v_call cdr3_aa cdr3_nt
- - TRBJ1-1 TRBV6-1 CATIPTGRNTEAFF TGTGCCACAATACCTACAGGGAGGAACACTGAAGCTTTCTTT
- - TRBJ1-6 TRBV5-1 CASSAPGQSSYNSPLHF TGCGCCAGCAGCGCCCCCGGACAGAGCTCCTATAATTCACCCCTCCACTTT
- - TRBJ2-4 TRBV7-2 CASSWVGRRVPGKNIQYF TGTGCCAGCAGCTGGGTGGGCCGCAGGGTACCGGGCAAAAACATTCAGTACTTC
medium-sized - TRBJ1-2 TRBV7-9 CASSLGQGKDLTYGYTF TGTGCCAGCAGCTTGGGGCAGGGTAAAGATCTTACCTATGGCTACACCTTC
- - TRBJ1-1 TRBV27 CASSSPSGNTEAFF TGTGCCAGCAGTTCCCCCTCTGGGAACACTGAAGCTTTCTTT
once - TRBJ2-3 TRBV25-1 CASSDPGTRDTQYF TGTGCCAGCAGTGACCCAGGGACGCGGGATACGCAGTATTTT
- TRBD1 TRBJ2-5 TRBV7-8 CASSGRDRSVGTQYF TGTGCCAGCAGCGGACGGGACAGGTCTGTGGGGACCCAGTACTTC
- TRBD2 TRBJ2-1 TRBV29-1 CSARPPTSGGAYEQFF TGCAGCGCCCGCCCGCCCACTAGCGGGGGGGCGTATGAGCAGTTCTTC
- TRBD1 TRBJ1-6 TRBV6-1 CASSEGKGTGNSPLHF TGTGCCAGCAGTGAAGGAAAGGGGACAGGGAATTCACCCCTCCACTTT
- - TRBJ1-4 TRBV7-9 CASSFRAGNEKLFF TGTGCCAGCAGCTTTCGGGCAGGGAACGAAAAACTGTTTTTT
- - TRBJ1-1 TRBV13 CASSLDTADTEAFF TGTGCCAGCAGCCTGGACACTGCGGACACTGAAGCTTTCTTT
once - TRBJ1-3 TRBV6-5 CASKGSSGNTIYF TGTGCCAGCAAGGGGAGCTCTGGAAACACCATATATTTT
- - TRBJ2-2 TRBV30 CAWMALSGFGELFF TGTGCCTGGATGGCCTTGAGCGGATTCGGGGAGCTGTTTTTT
- TRBD2 TRBJ2-3 TRBV4-1 CASSQVPTGTTIGDTQYF TGCGCCAGCAGCCAAGTTCCAACCGGGACTACCATCGGAGATACGCAGTATTTT
- - TRBJ2-5 TRBV19 CASSIGQVGGETQYF TGTGCCAGTAGTATCGGACAGGTCGGGGGAGAGACCCAGTACTTC
- - TRBJ2-3 TRBV7-9 CASSRGVVDTQYF TGTGCCAGCAGCAGGGGGGTTGTAGATACGCAGTATTTT
- - TRBJ1-2 TRBV7-9 CASSRDRFHGYTF TGTGCCAGCAGCCGCGACAGGTTCCATGGCTACACCTTC
once - TRBJ2-1 TRBV10-3 CAISDSVKSDEQFF TGTGCCATCAGTGACTCCGTGAAGTCGGATGAGCAGTTCTTC
- - TRBJ1-1 TRBV7-3 CASSLGPRGQNTEAFF TGTGCCAGCAGCTTAGGCCCGAGAGGACAGAACACTGAAGCTTTCTTT
- TRBD2 TRBJ2-3 TRBV5-1 CASTGAGPRGDTQYF TGCGCCAGCACTGGAGCGGGGCCCCGGGGAGATACGCAGTATTTT
few - TRBJ1-5 TRBV6-5 CATKPGGGNNQPQHF TGTGCCACCAAGCCGGGGGGGGGCAACAATCAGCCCCAGCATTTT
once TRBD1 TRBJ1-3 TRBV6-5 CASSYSGTGSGNTIYF TGTGCCAGCAGTTACTCCGGGACAGGGAGTGGAAACACCATATATTTT
- - TRBJ1-1 TRBV7-8 CASNQHVTRRVSDTEAFF TGTGCCAGCAACCAACACGTGACACGGAGGGTGAGTGACACTGAAGCTTTCTTT
- - TRBJ2-3 TRBV5-6 CASSLGQLTDTQYF TGTGCCAGCAGCTTGGGTCAGCTCACAGATACGCAGTATTTT
- - TRBJ1-2 TRBV19 CASSIDPRGNYGYTF TGTGCCAGTAGTATTGACCCCAGGGGCAACTATGGCTACACCTTC
- TRBD1 TRBJ2-7 TRBV5-4 CASSGDRAGEQYF TGTGCCAGCAGCGGGGACAGGGCAGGCGAGCAGTACTTC
once - TRBJ2-1 TRBV19 CASSRGYNEQFF TGTGCCAGTAGTAGGGGATACAATGAGCAGTTCTTC
few - TRBJ2-4 TRBV2 CASQEYLLAKNIQYF TGTGCCAGCCAGGAGTACTTACTAGCCAAAAACATTCAGTACTTC
- - TRBJ2-7 TRBV5-6 CASSLGGSSYEQYF TGTGCCAGCAGCTTGGGGGGCAGCTCCTACGAGCAGTACTTC
- - TRBJ1-4 TRBV7-2 CASSLVGYTNEKLFF TGTGCCAGCAGCTTAGTTGGGTACACTAATGAAAAACTGTTTTTT
few - TRBJ1-4 TRBV19 CASRSDRKGRKLFF TGTGCCAGTAGGAGTGACAGAAAGGGTAGGAAACTGTTTTTT
- TRBD2 TRBJ2-7 TRBV4-1 CASSQITSGEYEQYF TGCGCCAGCAGCCAGATTACTAGCGGGGAGTACGAGCAGTACTTC
- TRBD1 TRBJ2-7 TRBV15 CATSREDRGSEQYF TGTGCCACCAGCAGAGAGGACAGGGGGTCCGAGCAGTACTTC
- TRBD2 TRBJ2-3 TRBV9 CASSVGSSGGLDTQYF TGTGCCAGCAGCGTAGGGTCTAGCGGGGGGTTGGATACGCAGTATTTT
- TRBD2 TRBJ2-3 TRBV5-1 CASSLASGGADTQYF TGCGCCAGCAGCTTGGCTAGCGGGGGTGCAGATACGCAGTATTTT